These T cell receptor beta chains were read from a single sample in a study of regulatory T cells in long-lasting Graves disease. In TCRdb, the multiplex PCR reads were re-called with MiXCR into one record per CDR3 protein. The sample carries approximately 470,000 distinct CDR3 sequences, under 20% recorded once. The same sample was also used in a study of T cells in Graves' hyperthyroidism and ophthalmopathy.

Sequencing used peripheral blood mononuclear cells (PBMCs), obtained at new diagnosis, from a patient treated with antithyroid drugs. These receptors were obtained from a man aged 35 to 55 with Graves disease. The CDR3 runs from the conserved cysteine through the conserved F or W. Fields, in order: J gene, clone size, D gene, V gene, CDR3 protein, CDR3 DNA. D genes are given only for firm matches. Not all rows give a size; the values are once, few, many and, for expanded clones, a class.

TRBJ2-7,many,.,TRBV18,CASSPSHGPTYEQYF,TGTGCCAGCTCACCATCCCACGGGCCCACCTACGAGCAGTACTTC
TRBJ2-5,.,.,TRBV7-9,CASSDHTGVQEAQYF,TGTGCCAGCAGCGATCATACGGGGGTTCAAGAGGCCCAGTACTTC
TRBJ2-5,many,.,TRBV11-2,CASSLDRLVYQETQYF,TGTGCCAGCAGCTTAGATCGACTCGTGTACCAAGAGACCCAGTACTTC
TRBJ1-2,many,.,TRBV7-9,CASSLSFSPSYGYTF,TGTGCCAGCAGCTTATCCTTCAGCCCCAGCTATGGCTACACCTTC
TRBJ2-1,many,TRBD2,TRBV3-1,CASSQREAHNEQFF,TGTGCCAGCAGCCAACGGGAGGCTCACAATGAGCAGTTCTTC
TRBJ2-1,.,.,TRBV5-1,CASSFPANLPSSYNEQFF,TGCGCCAGCAGCTTTCCTGCGAACCTTCCCAGCTCCTACAATGAGCAGTTCTTC
TRBJ2-7,.,TRBD2,TRBV3-1,CASSLKILAGFSYEQYF,TGTGCCAGCAGCCTCAAAATTCTAGCGGGATTCTCCTACGAGCAGTACTTC
TRBJ2-1,few,TRBD2,TRBV7-3,CASSLRPVNSGSNEQFF,TGTGCCAGCAGCTTAAGGCCAGTGAATAGCGGGAGTAATGAGCAGTTCTTC
TRBJ2-2,many,TRBD2,TRBV12-3/TRBV12-4,CASSLGGLANTGELFF,TGTGCCAGCAGTTTGGGTGGACTAGCGAACACCGGGGAGCTGTTTTTT
TRBJ1-3,.,.,TRBV20-1,CSARKMGNTIYF,TGCAGTGCACGAAAGATGGGAAACACCATATATTTT
TRBJ2-3,.,TRBD1,TRBV12-3/TRBV12-4,CASSLRTGWTDTQYF,TGTGCCAGCAGTTTGCGGACAGGGTGGACAGATACGCAGTATTTT
TRBJ2-1,many,.,TRBV20-1,CSARGLEEDEQFF,TGCAGTGCTAGGGGGCTAGAAGAGGATGAGCAGTTCTTC
TRBJ2-7,many,.,TRBV20-1,CSARDRRGLYEQYF,TGCAGTGCTAGAGATCGGAGGGGACTCTACGAGCAGTACTTC
TRBJ1-2,many,.,TRBV12-3/TRBV12-4,CASSLVSGGAYGYTF,TGTGCCAGCAGTTTAGTTTCTGGCGGAGCCTATGGCTACACCTTC
TRBJ2-5,few,.,TRBV6-5,CASSYGGTQYF,TGTGCCAGCAGTTACGGTGGGACCCAGTACTTC
TRBJ2-3,.,TRBD1,TRBV6-1,CASSESGTGHYTQYF,TGTGCCAGCAGTGAATCCGGGACAGGTCACTATACGCAGTATTTT
TRBJ1-1,many,.,TRBV12-5,CASGYLGGRGITEAFF,TGTGCTAGTGGTTACCTCGGGGGGCGCGGTATCACTGAAGCTTTCTTT
TRBJ2-3,many,TRBD2,TRBV11-2,CASSSIAGRTDTQYF,TGTGCCAGCAGCTCCATAGCGGGACGCACAGATACGCAGTATTTT
TRBJ2-4,.,TRBD2,TRBV5-5,CASSPELAGLAKNIQYF,TGTGCCAGCAGCCCGGAACTAGCGGGACTAGCCAAAAACATTCAGTACTTC
TRBJ2-3,.,TRBD2,TRBV7-3,CASSSEREAPDTQYF,TGTGCCAGCAGTTCCGAGCGGGAGGCCCCAGATACGCAGTATTTT
TRBJ2-1,.,TRBD2,TRBV27,CASSFSSGSLGYEQFF,TGTGCCAGCAGTTTCTCTAGCGGGAGTTTGGGCTATGAGCAGTTCTTC
TRBJ2-1,many,TRBD1,TRBV7-3,CASSSRDSPYNEQFF,TGTGCCAGCAGCTCCCGGGACAGTCCCTACAATGAGCAGTTCTTC
TRBJ2-4,many,TRBD2,TRBV6-1,CASSEAPLAGETNIQYF,TGTGCCAGCAGTGAAGCTCCACTAGCGGGAGAGACGAACATTCAGTACTTC
TRBJ2-2,few,.,TRBV28,CASRIGSTGPSGELFF,TGTGCCAGCCGAATTGGGTCGACAGGTCCCAGCGGGGAGCTGTTTTTT
TRBJ2-5,many,.,TRBV25-1,CASSRLDGKETQYF,TGTGCCAGCAGTCGATTGGACGGGAAAGAGACCCAGTACTTC
TRBJ2-1,many,TRBD2,TRBV9,CASSVEASGRDVEQFF,TGTGCCAGCAGCGTAGAGGCTAGCGGGAGGGACGTTGAGCAGTTCTTC
TRBJ2-7,many,.,TRBV18,CASSPLPGRNSYEQYF,TGTGCCAGCTCACCACTACCGGGACGGAACTCCTACGAGCAGTACTTC
TRBJ2-3,many,TRBD1,TRBV6-1,CASSKQGALRTDTQYF,TGTGCCAGCAGTAAACAGGGGGCCCTACGGACAGATACGCAGTATTTT
TRBJ2-1,few,.,TRBV24-1,CATVLSPSESEQFF,TGTGCCACCGTCCTAAGTCCGTCGGAGAGTGAGCAGTTCTTC
TRBJ2-7,.,.,TRBV7-9,CASINPTGYEQYF,TGTGCCAGCATCAACCCGACCGGCTACGAGCAGTACTTC
TRBJ1-1,.,TRBD1,TRBV10-3,CAISEGQGGGNTEAFF,TGTGCCATCAGTGAAGGCCAGGGGGGGGGGAACACTGAAGCTTTCTTT
TRBJ2-2,many,TRBD1,TRBV12-5,CASGPGTGNTGELFF,TGTGCTAGTGGCCCCGGGACAGGGAACACCGGGGAGCTGTTTTTT
TRBJ1-2,many,.,TRBV5-1,CASSLEGQGYGYTF,TGCGCCAGCAGCTTGGAGGGGCAGGGCTATGGCTACACCTTC
TRBJ2-2,.,.,TRBV11-3,CASSLTSSGELFF,TGTGCCAGCAGCCTTACTAGCTCCGGGGAGCTGTTTTTT
TRBJ2-7,many,TRBD1,TRBV5-1,CASSWGDRDSYEQYF,TGCGCCAGCAGCTGGGGGGACAGGGACTCCTACGAGCAGTACTTC
TRBJ2-1,many,TRBD2,TRBV20-1,CRGAGDYNEQFF,TGTAGAGGAGCGGGGGACTACAATGAGCAGTTCTTC
TRBJ2-7,few,.,TRBV6-1,CASTRTFTYEQYF,TGTGCCAGCACCAGGACATTTACCTACGAGCAGTACTTC
TRBJ2-1,few,.,TRBV19,CASSLNQGSYNEQFF,TGTGCCAGTAGTCTGAACCAGGGCTCCTACAATGAGCAGTTCTTC
TRBJ2-7,.,TRBD2,TRBV14,CASSPGTSGAYEQYF,TGTGCCAGCAGCCCTGGGACTAGCGGGGCCTACGAGCAGTACTTC
TRBJ2-2,.,.,TRBV7-3,CASSGGGTAAGELFF,TGTGCCAGCAGCGGAGGCGGGACAGCGGCCGGGGAGCTGTTTTTT
TRBJ2-1,.,.,TRBV4-1,CASSHETPTYSEQFF,TGCGCCAGCAGCCACGAGACACCAACCTACAGTGAGCAGTTCTTC
TRBJ2-1,few,TRBD2,TRBV6-1,CASSPLTSGRGEQFF,TGTGCCAGCAGCCCACTTACTAGCGGGAGGGGGGAGCAGTTCTTC
TRBJ2-1,.,TRBD2,TRBV4-2,CASSLLSGTQFF,TGTGCCAGCAGCCTTCTTAGCGGGACGCAGTTCTTC
TRBJ1-1,many,.,TRBV10-1,CASSARGSITEAFF,TGCGCCAGCAGTGCGAGAGGGAGTATCACTGAAGCTTTCTTT
TRBJ2-1,.,.,TRBV20-1,CSATTLWGRGGDEQFF,TGCAGTGCAACGACATTGTGGGGGAGGGGGGGGGATGAGCAGTTCTTC
TRBJ2-4,.,TRBD1,TRBV28,CASRGTVAKTIQYF,TGTGCCAGCAGAGGGACAGTAGCCAAAACCATTCAGTACTTC